This record concerns one T cell receptor beta chain sequence. This sample is drawn from a study of blood T cell repertoires in COVID-19. Across the whole study: Whether acute or convalescent, the COVID-19 samples came from the United States, Italy and Spain. Sample material is recorded as cDNA or gDNA derived from T cells, B-cell-depleted T cells, or PBMCs.

The CDR3 runs to 13 residues. Germline-derived CDR1 and CDR2 are MNHEY and SVGAGI. Trimming removed 2 bases at V and 8 bases at J, with 12 bases between. As handled by the study authors: Using reference gene primer amplification, nucleated cell counts were estimated. Assay used: immunoSEQ multiplex PCR; TCRdb lists only in-frame clones, some missing. The DNA gave D and trimming, while V, J and clone size come from that table. The repertoire holds some 160,000 clones, with approximately 88% as singletons. Source material: peripheral blood. This receptor was identified in a man in his sixties with acute or convalescent COVID-19. V usage is TRBV6-5 and J usage is TRBJ1-1; no reliable D call. CDR3 in amino acids: CASSYPTGPEAFF. CDR3 DNA: TGTGCCAGCAGTTACCCCACCGGTCCAGAAGCTTTCTTT.